The entry below gives a single TCR beta chain sequence along with its context. The antigen it recognizes is unknown. Within one base of it there is no much larger clone, and no base qualities were kept. The library came from the immunoSEQ multiplex PCR assay. TCRdb obtained this table from immuneACCESS and retained in-frame rearrangements with V and J assigned. These tables miss some clones; where compared with another copy, unresolved V genes account for less than half of the shortfall, and the remainder is unexplained. Present in this sample are tens of thousands of clones, around 87% of which were seen just once. Roughly 12% of the sample is held by the ten biggest clonotypes. V gives up 7 bases and J gives up 7 bases, and the segment between their germline ends measures 14 bases. Its CDR3 holds 13 amino acids, cysteine through phenylalanine. Only the CDR3 DNA stays, 39 bases, in frame from base 1. The germline V gene sets CDR1 to SNHLY and CDR2 to FYNNEI.

The data are from a study of control samples from healthy donors and cancer patients (dated by TCRdb to 2018 to 2020). This sequence originates from a woman between 55 and 75 years old with lung cancer. The rearranged segments are TRBV2 and TRBJ1-5; TRBD1 is a weak D gene call, 6 bases matching. The specimen sequenced was PBMCs. The nucleotides read TGTGCCAGCACCCAGAACAGGGCCCAGCCCCAGCATTTT. It is translated as CASTQNRAQPQHF.